One T cell receptor (beta chain) is described in this entry. Its target is unknown. The length of the CDR3 is 16 residues. With 3 bases clipped from V and 2 bases from J, the junction kept 3 bases outside the gene matches. Per the germline V gene, CDR1 is MNHEY and CDR2 is SMNVEV (reference sequence). The sample is drawn from a study of cytomegalovirus exposure and HLA in healthy donors. Study-level points and caveats: In all likelihood, a cluster of highly shared sequence variants was a sequencing artifact.

With 60 Vbeta and 13 Jbeta primers, the PCR was carried out. The protocol was immunoSEQ multiplex PCR, while the TCRdb copy is restricted to in-frame clones and leaves out a portion. The table lists around 120,000 clones, roughly three quarters of them singletons. V usage is TRBV27 and J usage is TRBJ2-3; 12 bases are shared with TRBD2. The sequence derives from a woman aged 35 to 49 in good health and CMV-seronegative. The sample taken for sequencing was PBMCs. The CDR3 protein is CASSLGTSGYTDTQYF. The DNA for the CDR3 is TGTGCCAGCAGTTTGGGGACTAGCGGGTACACAGATACGCAGTATTTT.